This TCR beta chain was captured in a study of T cell repertoires in cytomegalovirus infection. TCRdb re-called the reads through MiXCR, storing one row per CDR3 protein. Here the sample spans roughly 500,000 distinct CDR3 sequences, 33% being singletons. General observations from the study: Within the response measured ex vivo, HLA-C-restricted CMV-specific TCR beta clonotypes were dominant.

There are a few counts of this clonotype. The antigen is undetermined. At one end the junction does not follow the germline gene, possibly because of a read error. Per the germline V gene, CDR1 is MNHNY and CDR2 is SVGAGI (reference sequence). This CDR3 comprises 16 residues. The specimen comprised cultured PBMCs, sampled from culture after CMV antigen stimulation. The chain uses TRBV6-6 and TRBJ1-1; no clear D gene. The TCR comes from a human donor in good health (CMV status not recorded). Some clones in this sample may be carry-over from other donors' samples. The CDR3 nucleotides read TGTGCCAGCAGTGACTCGACAATTACCCTGGGCACTGAAGCTTTCTTT. Translation gives CASSDSTITLGTEAFF.